The 18 T cell receptor beta chains presented below share a single source sample, sequenced in a study of OX40 agonist ivuxolimab in advanced cancers. Library creation used the immunoSEQ multiplex PCR assay. Imported from immuneACCESS, the table was reduced by TCRdb to in-frame sequences with V and J called. These copies leave out some clones; in studies compared against another copy, an unresolved V gene accounts for under half, and the cause of the remainder is not known. A total of about 40,000 clones appear in this sample, more than 70% of them only once. The top ten hold under 15% of the sample. Sequencing was performed on CD4+ or CD8+ T cells sorted from blood, taken in a trial of the OX40 agonist ivuxolimab. These receptors were obtained from an adult with an advanced solid tumor such as melanoma, head and neck, liver or kidney cancer.

The V call is TRBV7-8, the J call TRBJ2-7; D call uncertain. Germline CDR1 and CDR2: SGHVS and FQNEAQ. Trimming shortened V by 5 bases and J by 3 bases, and 20 bases separated the two germline ends. The CDR3 length is 16 residues. The CDR3 reads CASSPPNGQAFYEQYF. In nucleotides, the CDR3 is TGTGCCAGCAGCCCACCAAACGGGCAGGCATTCTACGAGCAGTACTTC. Full variable domain (outside the CDR3, taken from reference TRBV7-8 and TRBJ2-7): GAGVSQSPRYKVAKRGQDVALRCDPISGHVSLFWYQQALGQGPEFLTYFQNEAQLDKSGLPSDRFFAERPEGSVSTLKIQRTQQEDSAVYLCASSPPNGQAFYEQYFGPGTRLTVT.

The chain carries TRBV7-9 and TRBJ2-2; 12 positions agree with TRBD2. Trimming cost V 7 bases and J 6 bases; bases outside gene matches: 3. The CDR3 has 14 residues. Germline V gene data show CDR1 as SEHNR and CDR2 as FQNEAQ (reference sequence). CDR3 sequence: CASTWTSGAGELFF. CDR3 DNA sequence: TGTGCCAGCACATGGACTAGCGGGGCCGGGGAGCTGTTTTTT.

The chain carries TRBV29-1 and TRBJ2-3; 8 bases fit TRBD2. Germline V gene data show CDR1 as SQVTM and CDR2 as ANQGSEA. The CDR3 consists of 14 residues. With 1 base clipped from V and 3 bases from J, the junction kept 3 bases outside the gene matches. CDR3 nucleotide sequence: TGCAGCGTTGAAGCGGGAGGGCCGACAGATACGCAGTATTTT. Translating gives CSVEAGGPTDTQYF.

This clone was seen only a few times. The rearrangement uses TRBV7-8 and TRBJ2-3, with no clear D. CDR1 and CDR2 (germline): SGHVS, FQNEAQ. CDR3 length: 14 amino acids. V was clipped by 4 bases and J by 2 bases, with 10 bases between them. CDR3 in amino acids: CASSSDVPTDTQYF. CDR3 DNA sequence: TGTGCCAGCAGCTCAGATGTACCCACAGATACGCAGTATTTT.

This clone was detected once. The V call is TRBV30, the J call TRBJ2-5; D unclear. From germline, CDR1 is GTSNPN and CDR2 SVGIG (reference sequence). The CDR3 covers 13 residues. With 1 base removed from V and 7 bases from J, the gap between germline ends came to 13 bases. The CDR3 spells CAWSEALPGTQYF. The CDR3 nucleotides read TGTGCCTGGAGTGAAGCTCTTCCAGGGACCCAGTACTTC.

This chain connects TRBV30 to TRBJ1-1; D not certain. With 4 bases removed from V and 1 base from J, the gap between germline ends came to 13 bases. This CDR3 spans 14 amino acids. Germline loops: CDR1 GTSNPN, CDR2 SVGIG (reference sequence). CDR3 DNA sequence: TGTGCCTGGACCCCCCGGTGGGAGAACACTGAAGCTTTCTTT. Residues: CAWTPRWENTEAFF.

This chain connects TRBV28 to TRBJ2-3, with D possibly matching TRBD1 (6 bases). The V end was cut by 8 bases, the J end by 0 bases, with 15 bases between. The V gene's germline CDR1 is MDHEN and CDR2 SYDVKM. This CDR3 spans 15 amino acids. CDR3 in DNA: TGTGCCAGCCAAGGACAGCTTTTCAGCACAGATACGCAGTATTTT. It yields the protein CASQGQLFSTDTQYF.

The CDR3 sequence: CASSPRTDPNYGYTF. CDR3 nucleotide sequence: TGTGCCAGCAGCCCCCGGACAGACCCTAACTATGGCTACACCTTC. This chain links TRBV14 with TRBJ1-2; D is perhaps TRBD1 (6 bases). This CDR3 is 15 amino acids long. CDR1 and CDR2 (germline): SGHDN, FVKESK. V was pared by 4 bases and J by 0 bases, with 12 bases between. Drawing the rest from reference TRBV14 and TRBJ1-2, the complete variable domain is EAGVTQFPSHSVIEKGQTVTLRCDPISGHDNLYWYRRVMGKEIKFLLHFVKESKQDESGMPNNRFLAERTGGTYSTLKVQPAELEDSGVYFCASSPRTDPNYGYTFGSGTRLTVV.

The chain uses TRBV27 and TRBJ2-7; 7 bases are shared with TRBD1. The CDR3 contains 13 residues. CDR1 is MNHEY and CDR2 is SMNVEV in the germline V gene (reference sequence). V shed 4 bases, J shed 1 base, and the junction held 1 base outside the gene matches. The CDR3 loop reads CASSSGGSYEQYF. For the CDR3, the DNA is TGTGCCAGCAGTTCAGGGGGATCCTACGAGCAGTACTTC.

This clone was recorded only once. The CDR3 here is CASSFKGGGLYGYTF. The CDR3, as DNA: TGTGCCAGCAGCTTTAAAGGAGGGGGGCTATATGGCTACACCTTC. The chain combines TRBV5-4 with TRBJ1-2; tentative D call: TRBD1 (6 bases). The CDR3 has 15 amino acids. Per the germline V gene, CDR1 is SGHNT and CDR2 is YYREEE (reference sequence). Trimming cost V 2 bases and J 5 bases, with 16 bases left between them.

The count of this clone is one. The V and J genes are TRBV27 and TRBJ2-2, with D uncertain. The V and J ends lost 0 bases and 1 base respectively, with 9 bases between them. The CDR3 covers 16 residues. Germline loops: CDR1 MNHEY, CDR2 SMNVEV (reference sequence). The CDR3 DNA reads as TGTGCCAGCAGTTTATCGAGACGGCTGAACACCGGGGAGCTGTTTTTT. Translating gives CASSLSRRLNTGELFF.

V is TRBV5-6 and J is TRBJ2-1, with D unclear. The germline V and J ends were trimmed by 4 bases and 8 bases, with 10 bases remaining between them. CDR1 is SGHDT, CDR2 YYEEEE, per germline. CDR3 length: 12 residues. DNA of the CDR3: TGTGCCAGCAGCCGAAGGCTGTATGAGCAGTTCTTC. It encodes CASSRRLYEQFF.

The chain couples TRBV9 to TRBJ1-1; perhaps TRBD1 as D (6 bases). Trimming took off 0 bases at V and 0 bases at J, with 9 bases between the two ends. Per germline, CDR1 SGDLS and CDR2 YYNGEE. This CDR3 region has 15 residues. The CDR3 reads CASSVGGALNTEAFF. The CDR3 coding sequence is TGTGCCAGCAGCGTAGGGGGGGCCCTGAACACTGAAGCTTTCTTT.

V gene TRBV30 combines with J gene TRBJ1-2; D gene unclear. V was trimmed by 1 base and J by 8 bases, leaving 14 bases between them. The CDR3 loop spans 13 amino acids. The germline gives CDR1 GTSNPN, CDR2 SVGIG (reference sequence). The CDR3 protein is CAWSGPGLGGYTF. CDR3 coding DNA: TGTGCCTGGAGTGGCCCGGGCCTGGGGGGCTACACCTTC.

The chain couples TRBV27 to TRBJ1-2; tentative D call: TRBD1 (5 bases). Between the trimmed V and J ends, which lost 2 bases and 5 bases, there was a span of 9 bases. The length of the CDR3 is 13 residues. CDR1 and CDR2 (germline): MNHEY, SMNVEV (reference sequence). Here the CDR3 DNA reads TGTGCCAGCAGTTTAAGCAGGGTTTATGGCTACACCTTC. Its protein product is CASSLSRVYGYTF.

The gene calls are TRBV13 and TRBJ2-1, with TRBD2 identical over 9 bases. After removal of 5 bases from V and 0 bases from J, the junction contained 11 bases not matched to a gene. The CDR3 extends over 18 amino acids. Germline CDR1 reads PRHDT; CDR2 reads FYEKMQ (reference sequence). The CDR3 protein is CASSQTASGMSSYNEQFF. DNA for the CDR3: TGTGCCAGCAGCCAGACGGCTAGCGGGATGAGCTCCTACAATGAGCAGTTCTTC.

The chain couples TRBV9 to TRBJ2-1; D unresolved. Looked up from germline, CDR1 is SGDLS and CDR2 is YYNGEE. Trimming shortened V by 1 base and J by 10 bases, and 9 bases separated the two germline ends. The CDR3 contains 12 residues. CDR3 DNA: TGTGCCAGCAGCGTACGGCCTCGGGAGCAGTTCTTC. Translation gives CASSVRPREQFF.

This clone has only one observation. This chain connects TRBV10-3 to TRBJ1-1; D unresolved. Germline V gene data show CDR1 as ENHRY and CDR2 as SYGVKD. The V and J ends lost 11 bases and 4 bases respectively, with 17 bases between them. The CDR3 is made up of 13 amino acids. The CDR3: CASGREGSTEAFF. Written as DNA, the CDR3 is TGTGCCTCTGGCCGGGAGGGAAGCACTGAAGCTTTCTTT.